The 14 T cell receptor beta chains below were found in one sample sequenced in a study of cytomegalovirus exposure and HLA in healthy donors. The primer mix had 60 Vbeta and 13 Jbeta primers. The table came from immunoSEQ multiplex PCR; TCRdb's copy has only in-frame clones and leaves some out. The table includes about 260,000 clones, under 80% detected once. The sequenced sample was PBMCs. These receptors were collected from a female donor in good health and CMV-seronegative.

The CDR3 DNA sequence: TGTGCCTGGAGTGAATCGGGCTATGGCTACACCTTC. This encodes CAWSESGYGYTF. The V call is TRBV30, the J call TRBJ1-2; no clear D gene. This CDR3 comprises 12 residues. The V end was cut by 1 base, the J end by 4 bases, with 7 bases between. Germline CDR1 GTSNPN, CDR2 SVGIG (reference sequence). Based on the CDR3 plus reference TRBV30 and TRBJ1-2, the full variable domain is SQTIHQWPATLVQPVGSPLSLECTVEGTSNPNLYWYRQAAGRGLQLLFYSVGIGQISSEVPQNLSASRPQDRQFILSSKKLLLSDSGFYLCAWSESGYGYTFGSGTRLTVV.

V gene TRBV19 combines with J gene TRBJ2-2, with 11 positions matching TRBD2. The CDR3 has 17 amino acids. Germline CDR1 and CDR2: LNHDA and SQIVND (reference sequence). J gave up 3 bases and V 3 bases, and 6 bases lay outside the gene matches. DNA for the CDR3: TGTGCCAGTAGTATGACCCTAGCGGGAGGTTACACCGGGGAGCTGTTTTTT. Amino acid sequence: CASSMTLAGGYTGELFF.

This chain joins TRBV7-9 and TRBJ2-1; 9 bases line up with TRBD2. J lost 8 bases, V lost 5 bases, and 10 bases had no gene match. Germline V lookup: CDR1 SEHNR, CDR2 FQNEAQ (reference sequence). The CDR3 consists of 15 residues. CDR3 loop: CASSAPGTSIHEQFF. CDR3 sequence (DNA): TGTGCCAGCAGCGCCCCCGGGACTAGCATCCATGAGCAGTTCTTC. Supplemented by reference TRBV7-9 and TRBJ2-1, the full variable domain reads DTGVSQNPRHKITKRGQNVTFRCDPISEHNRLYWYRQTLGQGPEFLTYFQNEAQLEKSRLLSDRFSAERPKGSFSTLEIQRTEQGDSAMYLCASSAPGTSIHEQFFGPGTRLTVL.

This clone occurred once. The chain links TRBV10-3 to TRBJ2-3, with 14 nucleotides matching TRBD2. CDR1 is ENHRY and CDR2 is SYGVKD in the germline V gene. This CDR3 is built from 14 residues. Losses at the gene ends were 10 bases for V and 6 bases for J; bases not matched to a gene: 6. CDR3 nucleotides: TGTGCCACCCGACTAGCGGGAGGGCACGATACGCAGTATTTT. This gives the protein CATRLAGGHDTQYF.

The chain carries TRBV7-3 and TRBJ2-3; 10 nucleotides agree with TRBD2. V lost 5 bases, J lost 5 bases, and 7 bases stayed unmatched. CDR3 length equals 15 residues. CDR1 SGHTA and CDR2 FQGTGA come from the germline V gene. The CDR3 nucleotides read TGTGCCAGCAGCCGAGCGGGAGGGCCGGGAGATACGCAGTATTTT. Translated: CASSRAGGPGDTQYF.

The chain recombines TRBV5-1 with TRBJ2-5; 10 nucleotides match TRBD2. The trim removed 1 base at V and 3 bases at J, leaving 3 bases unmatched. The CDR3 spans 15 residues. Germline lookup yields CDR1 SGHRS and CDR2 YFSETQ. The CDR3 spells CASSLSSGREETQYF. Here the CDR3 DNA reads TGCGCCAGCAGCTTGTCCAGCGGGAGGGAAGAGACCCAGTACTTC.

V and J are TRBV6-5 and TRBJ2-3; tentatively, D is TRBD1 (6 bases). Germline CDR1 and CDR2: MNHEY and SVGAGI. Trimming took off 4 bases at V and 11 bases at J, with 13 bases between the two ends. CDR3 length: 12 amino acids. CDR3 sequence: CASSSLGTQQYF. The CDR3 DNA sequence: TGTGCCAGCAGTTCGCTCGGGACACAGCAGTATTTT.

The chain couples TRBV14 to TRBJ2-1; D gene ambiguous. The CDR3 length is 18 residues. The V end lost 1 base, the J end lost 0 bases, and 16 bases lay between the germline ends. Germline lookup yields CDR1 SGHDN and CDR2 FVKESK. CDR3 amino acids: CASSQVKLPRSSYNEQFF. The CDR3 DNA is TGTGCCAGCAGCCAAGTGAAGTTACCCCGGAGCTCCTACAATGAGCAGTTCTTC. Supplemented by reference TRBV14 and TRBJ2-1, the full variable domain reads EAGVTQFPSHSVIEKGQTVTLRCDPISGHDNLYWYRRVMGKEIKFLLHFVKESKQDESGMPNNRFLAERTGGTYSTLKVQPAELEDSGVYFCASSQVKLPRSSYNEQFFGPGTRLTVL.

The table lists this clone with a few counts. This rearrangement joins TRBV11-2 to TRBJ2-5; D possibly corresponds to TRBD1 (6 bases). V was trimmed by 7 bases and J by 1 base, leaving 10 bases between them. The CDR3 is made up of 13 amino acids. Germline CDR1 is SGHAT and CDR2 is FQNNGV. The DNA of the CDR3 is TGTGCCAGCACTCAGGGGAGCCAAGAGACCCAGTACTTC. It encodes CASTQGSQETQYF. Filled out from reference TRBV11-2 and TRBJ2-5, the complete variable domain reads EAGVAQSPRYKIIEKRQSVAFWCNPISGHATLYWYQQILGQGPKLLIQFQNNGVVDDSQLPKDRFSAERLKGVDSTLKIQPAKLEDSAVYLCASTQGSQETQYFGPGTRLLVL.

The rearrangement uses TRBV2 and TRBJ1-2, with TRBD1 as a possible D gene (5 bases). V was cut by 6 bases and J by 8 bases, with 13 bases left in between. CDR3 size: 12 residues. CDR1 and CDR2 from the germline V gene are SNHLY and FYNNEI. The chain's CDR3 is CASRRGSWGYTF. The DNA for the CDR3 is TGTGCCAGCAGGCGGGGGTCTTGGGGCTACACCTTC.

The table lists this clone with a few counts. V usage is TRBV7-3 and J usage is TRBJ2-2; 7 bases map to TRBD2. This CDR3 has 17 residues. V lost 5 bases to trimming and J lost 5 bases; unmatched junction nucleotides: 14. Germline CDR1 reads SGHTA; CDR2 reads FQGTGA. The CDR3 loop is CASSPRGGSSRTGELFF. DNA for the CDR3: TGTGCCAGCAGCCCACGGGGCGGGAGTAGCCGTACCGGGGAGCTGTTTTTT.

The chain couples TRBV19 to TRBJ1-2, with 7 bases that match TRBD1. In germline, CDR1 is LNHDA, CDR2 SQIVND (reference sequence). The CDR3 length is 12 residues. The CDR3 nucleotides are TGTGCTACACGACAGGGAAACTATGGCTACACCTTC. Protein: CATRQGNYGYTF.

This clone was counted only a few times. Additional DNA sequences in this sample encode the identical CDR3. The CDR3 bases are TGTGCCAGCAGTCTCAGGGAATCCTATGGCTACACCTTC. Translating it yields CASSLRESYGYTF. The rearrangement joins TRBV28 to TRBJ1-2, with TRBD1 as a possible D gene (5 bases). CDR1 and CDR2 (germline): MDHEN, SYDVKM. The CDR3 has 13 amino acids. The V and J ends lost 5 bases and 4 bases respectively, with 11 bases between them.

This chain uses TRBV7-9 with TRBJ1-1; perhaps TRBD1 as D (6 bases). CDR1 is SEHNR, CDR2 FQNEAQ, per germline (reference sequence). The CDR3 sequence is 13 residues long. The ends were cut back, 3 bases at V and 5 bases at J, with 10 bases in the middle. This chain's CDR3 is CASSFMQGTEAFF. The CDR3 DNA follows: TGTGCCAGCAGCTTTATGCAGGGGACTGAAGCTTTCTTT.